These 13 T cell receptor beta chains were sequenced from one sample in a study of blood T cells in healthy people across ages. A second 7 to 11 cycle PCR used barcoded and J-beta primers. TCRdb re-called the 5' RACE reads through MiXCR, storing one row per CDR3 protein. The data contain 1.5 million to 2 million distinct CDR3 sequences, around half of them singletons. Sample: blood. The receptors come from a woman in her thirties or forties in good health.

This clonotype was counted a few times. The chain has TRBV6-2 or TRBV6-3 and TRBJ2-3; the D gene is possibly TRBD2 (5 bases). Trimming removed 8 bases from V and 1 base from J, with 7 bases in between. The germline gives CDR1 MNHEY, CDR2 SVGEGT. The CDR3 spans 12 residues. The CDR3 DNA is TGTGCCAGCGGGAGCGGCACAGATACGCAGTATTTT. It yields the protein CASGSGTDTQYF.

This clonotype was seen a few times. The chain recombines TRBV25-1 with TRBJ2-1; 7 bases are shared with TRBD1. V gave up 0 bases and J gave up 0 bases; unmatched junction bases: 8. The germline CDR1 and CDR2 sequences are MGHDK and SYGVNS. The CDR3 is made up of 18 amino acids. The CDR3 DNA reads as TGTGCCAGCAGTGAATATTCAAGGGGGCGAAGCTCCTACAATGAGCAGTTCTTC. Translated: CASSEYSRGRSSYNEQFF.

The CDR3 sequence is CASSLRASVGDTQYF. In DNA, the CDR3 is TGTGCCAGCAGCTTAAGGGCTAGCGTCGGAGATACGCAGTATTTT. The V call is TRBV7-3, the J call TRBJ2-3, with D possibly TRBD2 on 6 matching bases. CDR3 size: 15 residues. Trimming left V 1 base short and J 5 bases short, with 13 bases between. Germline lookup yields CDR1 SGHTA and CDR2 FQGTGA.

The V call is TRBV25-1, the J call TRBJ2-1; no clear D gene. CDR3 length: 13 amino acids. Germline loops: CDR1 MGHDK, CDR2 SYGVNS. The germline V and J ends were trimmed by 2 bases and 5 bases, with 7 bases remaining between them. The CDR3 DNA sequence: TGTGCCAGCAGTGAACGGCTAGACAATGAGCAGTTCTTC. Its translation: CASSERLDNEQFF.

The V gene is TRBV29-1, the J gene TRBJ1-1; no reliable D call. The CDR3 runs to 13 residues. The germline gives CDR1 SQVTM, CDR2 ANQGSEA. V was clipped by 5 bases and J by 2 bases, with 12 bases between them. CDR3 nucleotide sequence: TGCAGCGTTCGGTTTGGGCAAAACACTGAAGCTTTCTTT. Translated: CSVRFGQNTEAFF.

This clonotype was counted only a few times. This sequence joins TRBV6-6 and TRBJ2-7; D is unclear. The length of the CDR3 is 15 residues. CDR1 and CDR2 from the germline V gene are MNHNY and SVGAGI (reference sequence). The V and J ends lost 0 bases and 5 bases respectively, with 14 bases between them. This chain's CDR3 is CASSYSNMGFNEQYF. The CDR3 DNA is TGTGCCAGCAGTTACTCGAATATGGGGTTCAACGAGCAGTACTTC.

The CDR3 sequence is CSARLADTQYF. CDR3 bases: TGCAGTGCTAGATTAGCAGATACGCAGTATTTT. The V gene is TRBV20-1, the J gene TRBJ2-3; no definite D call. The CDR3 is made up of 11 amino acids. Germline lookup yields CDR1 DFQATT and CDR2 SNEGSKA (reference sequence). The germline V and J ends were trimmed by 2 bases and 4 bases, with 4 bases remaining between them.

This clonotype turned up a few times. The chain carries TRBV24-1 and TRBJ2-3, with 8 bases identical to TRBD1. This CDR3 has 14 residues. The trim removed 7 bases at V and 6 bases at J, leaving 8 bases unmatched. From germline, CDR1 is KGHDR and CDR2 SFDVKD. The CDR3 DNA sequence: TGTGCCACCAGGGGAACAGGGGGGCACGATACGCAGTATTTT. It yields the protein CATRGTGGHDTQYF.

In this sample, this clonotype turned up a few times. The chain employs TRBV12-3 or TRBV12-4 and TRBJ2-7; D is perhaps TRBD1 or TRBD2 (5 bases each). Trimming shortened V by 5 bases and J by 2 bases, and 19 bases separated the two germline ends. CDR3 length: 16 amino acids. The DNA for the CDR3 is TGTGCCAGCAGTCCGCCTTTGGGGAAGGGACCCTACGAGCAGTACTTC. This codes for CASSPPLGKGPYEQYF.

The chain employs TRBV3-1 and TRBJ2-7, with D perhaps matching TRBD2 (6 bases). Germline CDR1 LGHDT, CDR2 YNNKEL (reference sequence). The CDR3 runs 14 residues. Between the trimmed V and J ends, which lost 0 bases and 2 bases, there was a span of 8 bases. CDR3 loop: CASSQDRLAYEQYF. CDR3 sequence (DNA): TGTGCCAGCAGCCAAGATAGACTAGCCTACGAGCAGTACTTC.

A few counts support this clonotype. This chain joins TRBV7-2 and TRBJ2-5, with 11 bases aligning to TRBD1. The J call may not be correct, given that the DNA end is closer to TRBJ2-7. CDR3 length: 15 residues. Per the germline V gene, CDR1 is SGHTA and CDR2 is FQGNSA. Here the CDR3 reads CASSLAGDRGSEQYF. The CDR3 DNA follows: TGTGCCAGCAGCTTAGCTGGGGACAGGGGGAGCGAGCAGTACTTC.

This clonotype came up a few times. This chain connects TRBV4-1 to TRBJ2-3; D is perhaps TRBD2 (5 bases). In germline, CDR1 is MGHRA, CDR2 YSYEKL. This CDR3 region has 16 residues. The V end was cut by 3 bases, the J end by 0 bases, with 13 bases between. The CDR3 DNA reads TGCGCCAGCAGCCAGAGGGATCGTCCTAGCACAGATACGCAGTATTTT. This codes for CASSQRDRPSTDTQYF.

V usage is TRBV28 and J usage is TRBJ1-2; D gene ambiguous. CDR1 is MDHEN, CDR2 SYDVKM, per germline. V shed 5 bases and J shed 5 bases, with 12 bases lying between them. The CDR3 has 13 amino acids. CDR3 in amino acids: CASSAPGKYGYTF. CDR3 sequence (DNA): TGTGCCAGCAGTGCACCGGGGAAATATGGCTACACCTTC.